Below are 18 T cell receptor beta chains sequenced from a single sample in a study of tumor-infiltrating lymphocytes in primary liver carcinoma. Both RNA and DNA were isolated together from around 18-30 mg of bulk tissue that had not been sorted. A constant-region primer served to make TCR beta cDNA from roughly 540 ng total RNA. Libraries of TCR beta came from three nested multiplex PCR rounds with slightly modified ARM-PCR. The two initial PCR rounds, around 10 cycles each, used TRBV1-TRBV30 forward and C-beta reverse primers. TCRdb ran MiXCR on the multiplex PCR reads and lists one entry per CDR3 protein. The sample has about 20,000 distinct CDR3 sequences, approximately 70% seen once. Sequenced material: liver tumor tissue from sampling region 1. Documented subset: tumor region T1, superior pole. These receptors were obtained from a man between 40 and 49 years old with primary liver carcinoma and hepatitis B virus infection.

As for this clonotype: One end of the junction varies from germline; a read error may be responsible. The rearrangement uses TRBV11-2 and TRBJ2-5; weak D call: TRBD2 (5 bases). The CDR3 has 18 amino acids. In germline, CDR1 is SGHAT, CDR2 FQNNGV. The CDR3 nucleotides are TGTGCCAGCAGCTTGGCTAGGCTAGCCCTGGGAAAAAAAGAGATCCAGTACTTC. It codes for CASSLARLALGKKEIQYF. The variable domain in full, completed from reference TRBV11-2 and TRBJ2-5, reads EAGVAQSPRYKIIEKRQSVAFWCNPISGHATLYWYQQILGQGPKLLIQFQNNGVVDDSQLPKDRFSAERLKGVDSTLKIQPAKLEDSAVYLCASSLARLALGKKEIQYFGPGTRLLVL.

The DNA of the CDR3 is TGCAGCGGGATCGGACTAGAGACCTACAATGAGCAGTTCTTC. This translates into CSGIGLETYNEQFF. The rearrangement uses TRBV29-1 and TRBJ2-1; 7 bases match TRBD2. The V and J ends lost 7 bases and 2 bases, in that order; junction bases with no gene match: 8. The CDR3 consists of 14 residues. Germline V gene sequence: CDR1 SQVTM, CDR2 ANQGSEA.

Worth noting for this clonotype: An end of the junction differs from the germline gene, which may be a read error. The chain is built from TRBV12-3 or TRBV12-4 and TRBJ2-3, with 8 bases that match TRBD2. The CDR3 has 16 amino acids. CDR3 sequence: CAGTSGRSGGTDTHYF. For the CDR3, the DNA is TGTGCTGGCACCTCGGGGAGGAGCGGGGGCACAGATACGCACTATTTT.

V gene TRBV5-1 combines with J gene TRBJ2-3, with D hard to call. Trimming left V 7 bases short and J 6 bases short, with 15 bases between. CDR1 and CDR2 (germline): SGHRS, YFSETQ. This CDR3 is built from 13 residues. The CDR3 loop is CASGILRTDTQYF. CDR3 nucleotide sequence: TGCGCCAGCGGCATCCTAAGAACCGATACGCAGTATTTT.

A word on this clonotype: In this CDR3 the conserved last residue, phenylalanine or tryptophan, is missing, so a read error is likely. This chain joins TRBV5-1 and TRBJ2-1, with D possibly being TRBD1 (6 bases). Germline CDR1 SGHRS, CDR2 YFSETQ. This CDR3 comprises 14 residues. DNA of the CDR3: TGCGCCAGCAACTTGACAGGAACCTACAATGAGCAGTTCCTC. Protein sequence: CASNLTGTYNEQFL.

With regard to this clonotype: One end of the junction is discordant with germline, which a read error may explain. This rearrangement joins TRBV11-2 to TRBJ2-1; D is undetermined. CDR1 and CDR2 (germline): SGHAT, FQNNGV. This CDR3 contains 14 residues. The CDR3 loop reads CASSLHRLVSEHFF. The CDR3 bases are TGTGCCAGCAGTTTACACCGGCTAGTTAGTGAGCACTTCTTC.

This clonotype is judged medium-sized. This chain uses TRBV28 with TRBJ1-5; maybe TRBD1 (5 bases). Per germline, CDR1 MDHEN and CDR2 SYDVKM. V dropped 6 bases and J dropped 3 bases, with 12 bases sitting between them. The CDR3 totals 14 residues. CDR3 in DNA: TGTGCCAGCAGAAAAGGGGAAGTCAATCAGCCCCAGCATTTT. Protein sequence: CASRKGEVNQPQHF.

A word on this clonotype: Without the conserved terminal phenylalanine or tryptophan, this CDR3 likely stems from a read error. This chain connects TRBV4-1 to TRBJ2-7; possible D gene TRBD1, 5 bases. Trimming removed 0 bases at V and 6 bases at J, with 18 bases between. CDR1 MGHRA and CDR2 YSYEKL come from the germline V gene. This CDR3 comprises 16 residues. CDR3 sequence: CASSQDRTGATIEQYL. CDR3 in DNA: TGCGCCAGCAGCCAAGATCGAACAGGTGCCACTATCGAGCAGTACCTC.

With regard to this clonotype: An end of the junction differs from the germline gene, which may be a read error. The chain links TRBV11-2 to TRBJ1-6; D call uncertain. The CDR3 is 17 residues long. CDR1 and CDR2 (germline): SGHAT, FQNNGV. Written as DNA, the CDR3 is TGTGCCAGAAGCTCAGAGACCCGAAGCTTATATAATTCACCCCTCCACTTT. Protein sequence: CARSSETRSLYNSPLHF.

Turning to this clonotype: Sequence at one end of the junction differs from germline and may be a read error. The chain carries TRBV28 and TRBJ2-7; D might be TRBD1 or TRBD2, each matching 5 bases. In germline, CDR1 is MDHEN, CDR2 SYDVKM. The CDR3 length is 15 residues. This CDR3 reads CANSKRSWGPYEHYF. The CDR3 DNA sequence: TGTGCCAACAGTAAACGAAGTTGGGGACCTTACGAGCACTACTTC. Based on the CDR3 plus reference TRBV28 and TRBJ2-7, the full variable domain is DVKVTQSSRYLVKRTGEKVFLECVQDMDHENMFWYRQDPGLGLRLIYFSYDVKMKEKGDIPEGYSVSREKKERFSLILESASTNQTSMYLCANSKRSWGPYEHYFGPGTRLTVT.

A note on this clonotype: One end of the junction fails to match germline, which may point to a read error. The V and J genes are TRBV13 and TRBJ2-5; 10 nucleotides align to TRBD2. The CDR3 loop spans 20 amino acids. The germline CDR1 and CDR2 sequences are PRHDT and FYEKMQ (reference sequence). The CDR3 loop is CVSSSPPGTSAEVVEETRYF. The CDR3 coding sequence is TGTGTCAGCAGCTCCCCTCCCGGGACTAGCGCAGAGGTTGTGGAAGAGACCCGGTACTTC.

The chain links TRBV11-3 to TRBJ2-1, with D tentatively TRBD1 (8 bases). The CDR3 totals 16 residues. Germline assignment: CDR1 SGHNT and CDR2 YENEEA. Between the trimmed V and J ends, which lost 6 bases and 8 bases, there was a span of 23 bases. CDR3 sequence (DNA): TGTGCCAGCAGTCCAGCGGGACAGGAGGTGGTAGATGAGCAGTTCTTC. Its translation is CASSPAGQEVVDEQFF.

As regards this clonotype: An end of the junction does not agree with germline; a read error may underlie this. This CDR3 is CASTFNATNLSYEQYF. CDR3 DNA sequence: TGTGCCAGCACCTTCAATGCGACCAACCTCTCCTACGAGCAGTACTTT. This chain uses TRBV11-2 with TRBJ2-7; D remains unclear. The germline V gene has CDR1 SGHAT and CDR2 FQNNGV. The CDR3 is 16 amino acids.

Turning to this clonotype: One end of the junction varies from germline; a read error may be responsible. This chain connects TRBV11-2 to TRBJ2-5, with 8 bases that match TRBD1. CDR1 is SGHAT, CDR2 FQNNGV, per germline. The length of the CDR3 is 16 residues. The chain's CDR3 is CDSSLAAGGSGETQYF. CDR3 coding DNA: TGTGACAGCAGCTTAGCAGCAGGGGGCTCGGGGGAGACCCAGTATTTC.

This clonotype was observed at least ten times. The rearrangement links TRBV7-9 to TRBJ2-3; possible D gene TRBD2, 6 bases. Germline assignment: CDR1 SEHNR and CDR2 FQNEAQ (reference sequence). The germline V and J ends were trimmed by 5 bases and 2 bases, with 20 bases remaining between them. CDR3 size: 17 residues. The CDR3 nucleotides are TGTGCCAGCAGCCCGTTTAGTAGCGGACCCTTCACAGATACGCAGTATTTT. Protein sequence: CASSPFSSGPFTDTQYF.

The chain is built from TRBV14 and TRBJ2-1; 8 bases fit TRBD1. The CDR3 totals 17 residues. V gave up 4 bases and J gave up 10 bases; unmatched junction bases: 18. CDR1 is SGHDN and CDR2 is FVKESK in the germline V gene. CDR3 amino acids: CASSRSTGAGSYQEQFF. In DNA, the CDR3 is TGTGCCAGCAGCCGATCGACAGGGGCCGGGTCCTACCAAGAGCAGTTCTTC.

For this clonotype: The junction departs from germline at one end; a sequencing error may be responsible. The chain has TRBV6-6 and TRBJ2-3; D might be TRBD2 (5 bases). From germline, CDR1 is MNHNY and CDR2 SVGAGI (reference sequence). The CDR3 covers 15 residues. In DNA form, the CDR3 reads TGTGCCAGCACCGAGATCGGGATTAGTACAGATATGCAGTATTTT. Its translation: CASTEIGISTDMQYF.

This clonotype was seen more than once but under ten times. A much larger clone sits a single nucleotide away, making a read error possible. Since the CDR3 does not end with the conserved phenylalanine or tryptophan, this likely comes from a read error. J is TRBJ2-7 and V is TRBV20-1; D is uncertain. This CDR3 region has 12 residues. The germline gives CDR1 DFQATT, CDR2 SNEGSKA (reference sequence). Trimming removed 3 bases from V and 1 base from J, with 7 bases in between. The CDR3 DNA reads TGCAGTGCTAGTTGGCCGTCCTACGAGCAGTACCTC. Translated: CSASWPSYEQYL.